This entry features one TCR beta chain sequence. The sample comes from a study of blood T cell repertoires in COVID-19. Study summary: Donors in the United States, Italy and Spain gave samples during acute or convalescent COVID-19. T cells, B-cell-depleted T cells, or PBMCs supplied cDNA or gDNA.

Methods used by the authors: Researchers report that nucleated cell counts were estimated from reference gene primer amplification. Clones were sequenced by immunoSEQ multiplex PCR, and TCRdb holds only the in-frame ones, with some missing. V, J and clone size reflect that table, while D and trimming were determined from the DNA. Of about 64,000 clones in the sample, more than 70% were seen once. The trim removed 2 bases at V and 6 bases at J, leaving 13 bases unmatched. Germline assignment: CDR1 SGHRS and CDR2 YFSETQ. The CDR3 runs to 18 residues. The chain links TRBV5-1 to TRBJ2-4; 11 nucleotides agree with TRBD1. The TCR originated in a man between 65 and 85 years old with acute or convalescent COVID-19. The source material was peripheral blood. DNA of the CDR3: TGCGCCAGCAGCTTCGGAAGGACAGGGGGCTTCGGGTTAAACATTCAGTACTTC. Amino acid sequence: CASSFGRTGGFGLNIQYF.